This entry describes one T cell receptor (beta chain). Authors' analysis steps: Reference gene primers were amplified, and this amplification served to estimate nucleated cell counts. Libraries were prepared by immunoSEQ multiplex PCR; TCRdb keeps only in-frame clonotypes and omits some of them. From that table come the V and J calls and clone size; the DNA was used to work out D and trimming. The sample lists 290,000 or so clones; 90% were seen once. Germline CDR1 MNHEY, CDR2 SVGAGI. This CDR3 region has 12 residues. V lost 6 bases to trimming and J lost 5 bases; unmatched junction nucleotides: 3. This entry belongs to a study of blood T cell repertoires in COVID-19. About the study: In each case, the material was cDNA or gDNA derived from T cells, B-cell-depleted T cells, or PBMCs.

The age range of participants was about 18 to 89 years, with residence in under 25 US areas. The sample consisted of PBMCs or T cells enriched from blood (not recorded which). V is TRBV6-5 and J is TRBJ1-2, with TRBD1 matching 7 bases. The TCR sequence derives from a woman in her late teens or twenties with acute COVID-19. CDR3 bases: TGTGCCAGCAGAATACAGGGGTATGGCTACACCTTC. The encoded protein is CASRIQGYGYTF.